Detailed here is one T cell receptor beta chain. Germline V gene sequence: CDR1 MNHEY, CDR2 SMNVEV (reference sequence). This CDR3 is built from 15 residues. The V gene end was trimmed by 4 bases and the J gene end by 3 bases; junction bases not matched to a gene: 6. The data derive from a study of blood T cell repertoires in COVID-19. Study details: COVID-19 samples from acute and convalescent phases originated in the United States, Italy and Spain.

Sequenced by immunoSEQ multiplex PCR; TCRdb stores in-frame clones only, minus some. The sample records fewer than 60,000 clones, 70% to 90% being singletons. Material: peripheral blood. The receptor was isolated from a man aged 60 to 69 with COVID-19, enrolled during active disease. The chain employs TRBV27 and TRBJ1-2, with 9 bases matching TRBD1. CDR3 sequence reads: CASSSPDRGDYGYTF. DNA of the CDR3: TGTGCCAGCAGTTCACCCGACAGGGGGGACTATGGCTACACCTTC.